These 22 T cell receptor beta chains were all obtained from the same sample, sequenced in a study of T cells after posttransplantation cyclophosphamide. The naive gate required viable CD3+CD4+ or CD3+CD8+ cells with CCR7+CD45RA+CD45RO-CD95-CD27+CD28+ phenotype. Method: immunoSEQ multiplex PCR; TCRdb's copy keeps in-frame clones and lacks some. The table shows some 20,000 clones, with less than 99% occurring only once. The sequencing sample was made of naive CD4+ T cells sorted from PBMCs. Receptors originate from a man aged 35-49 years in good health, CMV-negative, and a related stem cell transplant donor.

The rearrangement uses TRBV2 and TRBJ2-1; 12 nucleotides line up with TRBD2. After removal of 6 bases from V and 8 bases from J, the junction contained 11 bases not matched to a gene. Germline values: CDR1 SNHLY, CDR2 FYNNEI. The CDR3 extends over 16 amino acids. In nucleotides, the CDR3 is TGTGCCAGCAGGTCATACCGACTAGCGGGAGTCCATGAGCAGTTCTTC. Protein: CASRSYRLAGVHEQFF.

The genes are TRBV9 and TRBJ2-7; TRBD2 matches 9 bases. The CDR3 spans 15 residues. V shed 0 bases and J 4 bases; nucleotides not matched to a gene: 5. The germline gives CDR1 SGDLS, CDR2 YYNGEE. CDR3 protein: CASSVGGGREYEQYF. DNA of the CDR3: TGTGCCAGCAGCGTAGGAGGCGGGAGGGAATACGAGCAGTACTTC. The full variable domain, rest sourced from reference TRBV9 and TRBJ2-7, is DSGVTQTPKHLITATGQRVTLRCSPRSGDLSVYWYQQSLDQGLQFLIQYYNGEERAKGNILERFSAQQFPDLHSELNLSSLELGDSALYFCASSVGGGREYEQYFGPGTRLTVT.

CDR3 amino acids: CATEGGELFF. The DNA of the CDR3 is TGTGCCACCGAGGGCGGGGAGCTGTTTTTT. The V gene is TRBV28, the J gene TRBJ2-2; a possible D gene is TRBD2 (5 bases). Germline CDR1 MDHEN, CDR2 SYDVKM. The CDR3 covers 10 residues. The V end lost 10 bases, the J end lost 7 bases, and 7 bases lay between the germline ends.

The CDR3 region has the DNA TGTGCCAGCTCCCTGGGACGGGACAGACTGAACACTGAAGCTTTCTTT. It translates to CASSLGRDRLNTEAFF. The chain has TRBV18 and TRBJ1-1; 7 bases match TRBD1. The CDR3 is made up of 16 amino acids. V shed 6 bases, J shed 0 bases, and the junction held 10 bases outside the gene matches. Germline CDR1 and CDR2: KGHSH and LQKENI.

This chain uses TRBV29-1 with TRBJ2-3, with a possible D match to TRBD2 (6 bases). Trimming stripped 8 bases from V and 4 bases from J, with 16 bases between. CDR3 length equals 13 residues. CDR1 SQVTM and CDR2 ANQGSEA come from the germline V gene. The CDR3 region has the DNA TGCAGCATATCGAGGACTACCTCAGATACGCAGTATTTT. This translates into CSISRTTSDTQYF.

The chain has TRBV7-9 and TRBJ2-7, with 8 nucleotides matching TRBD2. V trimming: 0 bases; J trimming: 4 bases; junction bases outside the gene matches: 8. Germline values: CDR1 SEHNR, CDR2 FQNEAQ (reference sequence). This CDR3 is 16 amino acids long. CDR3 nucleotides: TGTGCCAGCAGCTTAGCCGGGGGGGGCGCTAGGTACGAGCAGTACTTC. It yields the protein CASSLAGGGARYEQYF.

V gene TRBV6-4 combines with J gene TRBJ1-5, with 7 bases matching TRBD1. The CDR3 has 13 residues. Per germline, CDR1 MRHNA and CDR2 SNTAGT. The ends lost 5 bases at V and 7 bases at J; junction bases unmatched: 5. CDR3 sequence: CASSPDRNQPQHF. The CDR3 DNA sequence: TGTGCCAGCAGTCCGGACAGGAACCAGCCCCAGCATTTT.

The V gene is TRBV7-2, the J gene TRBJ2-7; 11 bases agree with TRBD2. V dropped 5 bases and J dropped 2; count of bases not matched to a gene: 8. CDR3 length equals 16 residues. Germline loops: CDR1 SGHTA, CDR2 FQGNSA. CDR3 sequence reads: CASSLTSGMRAYEQYF. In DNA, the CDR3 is TGTGCCAGCAGCCTGACTAGCGGGATGAGGGCCTACGAGCAGTACTTC.

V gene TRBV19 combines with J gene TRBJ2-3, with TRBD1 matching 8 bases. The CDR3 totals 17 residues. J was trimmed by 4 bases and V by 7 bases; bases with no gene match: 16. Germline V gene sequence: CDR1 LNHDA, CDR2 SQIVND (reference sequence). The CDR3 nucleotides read TGTGCCAGTACCACCCCTGTGACAGGGGAAGGGCCAGATACGCAGTATTTT. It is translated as CASTTPVTGEGPDTQYF. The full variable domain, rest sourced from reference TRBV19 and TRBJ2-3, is DGGITQSPKYLFRKEGQNVTLSCEQNLNHDAMYWYRQDPGQGLRLIYYSQIVNDFQKGDIAEGYSVSREKKESFPLTVTSAQKNPTAFYLCASTTPVTGEGPDTQYFGPGTRLTVL.

The CDR3 loop reads CASSLSWLFTDTQYF. The CDR3 DNA sequence: TGTGCCAGCAGTTTGTCTTGGCTGTTCACAGATACGCAGTATTTT. This chain connects TRBV28 to TRBJ2-3; D is uncertain. V was clipped by 3 bases and J by 2 bases, with 12 bases between them. Germline V gene sequence: CDR1 MDHEN, CDR2 SYDVKM. The CDR3 consists of 15 residues.

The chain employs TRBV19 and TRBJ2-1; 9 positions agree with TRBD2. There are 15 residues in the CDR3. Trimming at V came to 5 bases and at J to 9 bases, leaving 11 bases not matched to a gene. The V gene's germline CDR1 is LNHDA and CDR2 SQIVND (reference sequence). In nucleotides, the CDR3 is TGTGCCAGTAGTTTATTAGCGGGAGCCGGTGTTGAGCAGTTCTTC. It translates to CASSLLAGAGVEQFF.

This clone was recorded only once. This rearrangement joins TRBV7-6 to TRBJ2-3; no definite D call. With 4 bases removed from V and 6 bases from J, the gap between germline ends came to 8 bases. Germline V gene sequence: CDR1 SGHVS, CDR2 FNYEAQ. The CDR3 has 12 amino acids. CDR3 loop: CASSYQSDTQYF. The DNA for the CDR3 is TGTGCCAGCAGCTACCAGTCTGATACGCAGTATTTT. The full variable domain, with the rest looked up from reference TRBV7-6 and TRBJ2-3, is GAGVSQSPRYKVTKRGQDVALRCDPISGHVSLYWYRQALGQGPEFLTYFNYEAQQDKSGLPNDRFSAERPEGSISTLTIQRTEQRDSAMYRCASSYQSDTQYFGPGTRLTVL.

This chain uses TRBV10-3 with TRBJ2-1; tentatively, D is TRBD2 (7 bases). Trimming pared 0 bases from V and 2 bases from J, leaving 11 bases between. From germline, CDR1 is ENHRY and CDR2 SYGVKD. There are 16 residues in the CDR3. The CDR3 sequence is CAISESGEGAYNEQFF. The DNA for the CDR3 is TGTGCCATCAGTGAGTCTGGGGAGGGGGCCTACAATGAGCAGTTCTTC.

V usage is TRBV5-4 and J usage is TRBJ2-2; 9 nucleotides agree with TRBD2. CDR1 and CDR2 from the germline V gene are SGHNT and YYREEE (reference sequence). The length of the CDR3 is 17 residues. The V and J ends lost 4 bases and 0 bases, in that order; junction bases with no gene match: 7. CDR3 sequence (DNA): TGTGCCAGCAGCCCGGGCGGACTAGCGTCGAACACCGGGGAGCTGTTTTTT. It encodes CASSPGGLASNTGELFF.

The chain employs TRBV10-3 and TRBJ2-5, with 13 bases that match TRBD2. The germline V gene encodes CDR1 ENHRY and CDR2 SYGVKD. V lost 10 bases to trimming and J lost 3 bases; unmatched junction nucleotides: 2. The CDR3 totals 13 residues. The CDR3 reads CATGLAGEETQYF. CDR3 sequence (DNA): TGTGCCACCGGACTAGCGGGAGAAGAGACCCAGTACTTC.

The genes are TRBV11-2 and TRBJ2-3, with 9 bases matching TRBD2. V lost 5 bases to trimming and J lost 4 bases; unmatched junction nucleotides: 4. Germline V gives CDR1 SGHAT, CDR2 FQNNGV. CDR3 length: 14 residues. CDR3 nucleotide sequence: TGTGCCAGCAGCCCCCGGACTAGCGCAGATACGCAGTATTTT. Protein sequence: CASSPRTSADTQYF.

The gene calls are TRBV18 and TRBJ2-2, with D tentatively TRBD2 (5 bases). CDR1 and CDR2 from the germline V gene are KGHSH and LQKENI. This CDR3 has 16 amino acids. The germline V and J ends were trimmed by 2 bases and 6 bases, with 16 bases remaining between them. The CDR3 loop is CASSPFGRGMAGELFF. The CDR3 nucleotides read TGTGCCAGCTCACCATTCGGTCGGGGAATGGCCGGGGAGCTGTTTTTT.

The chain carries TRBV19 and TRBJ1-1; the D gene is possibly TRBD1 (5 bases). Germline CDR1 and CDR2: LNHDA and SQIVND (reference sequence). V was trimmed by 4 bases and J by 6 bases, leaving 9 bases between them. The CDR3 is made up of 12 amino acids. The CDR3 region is CASSTGKAEAFF. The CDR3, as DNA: TGTGCCAGTAGTACAGGGAAGGCTGAAGCTTTCTTT.

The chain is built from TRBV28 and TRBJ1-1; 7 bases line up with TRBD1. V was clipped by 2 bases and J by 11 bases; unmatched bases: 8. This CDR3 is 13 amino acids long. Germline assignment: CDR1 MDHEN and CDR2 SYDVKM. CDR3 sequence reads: CASSLGGGRWAFF. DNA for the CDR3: TGTGCCAGCAGTTTAGGAGGGGGCCGGTGGGCTTTCTTT.

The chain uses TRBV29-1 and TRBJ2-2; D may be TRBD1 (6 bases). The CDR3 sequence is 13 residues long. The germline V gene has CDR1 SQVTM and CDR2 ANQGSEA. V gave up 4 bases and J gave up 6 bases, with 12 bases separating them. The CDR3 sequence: CSVVAGAAGELFF. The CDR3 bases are TGCAGCGTTGTTGCAGGGGCGGCCGGGGAGCTGTTTTTT.

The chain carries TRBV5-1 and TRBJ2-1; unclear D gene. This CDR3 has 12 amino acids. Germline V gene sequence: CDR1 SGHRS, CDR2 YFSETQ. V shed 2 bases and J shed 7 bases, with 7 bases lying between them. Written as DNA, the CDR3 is TGCGCCAGCAGCTTCAGCAGGAATGAGCAGTTCTTC. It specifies CASSFSRNEQFF.

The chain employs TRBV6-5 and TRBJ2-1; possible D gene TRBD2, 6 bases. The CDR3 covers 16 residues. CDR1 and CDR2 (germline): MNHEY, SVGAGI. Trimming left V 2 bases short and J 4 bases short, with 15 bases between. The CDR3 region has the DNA TGTGCCAGCAGTTACATCAAAAGACTAGTTTACAATGAGCAGTTCTTC. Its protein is CASSYIKRLVYNEQFF.